Below are 5 T cell receptor beta chains sequenced from a single sample in a study of T cell responses to AZD1222 COVID-19 vaccine. Some clones are missing from TCRdb's copy, which holds only in-frame ones; the method was immunoSEQ multiplex PCR. The data hold roughly 180,000 clones, with about 89% observed a single time. Specimen: peripheral blood, collected on day 0 of MenACWY control vaccination. These receptors were obtained from an adult in good health.

This chain links TRBV7-9 with TRBJ2-3; D call uncertain. V was clipped by 5 bases and J by 0 bases, with 3 bases between them. The CDR3 extends over 12 amino acids. CDR1 and CDR2 from the germline V gene are SEHNR and FQNEAQ (reference sequence). The CDR3 nucleotides read TGTGCCAGCAGCCGCAGCACAGATACGCAGTATTTT. It yields the protein CASSRSTDTQYF.

V is TRBV6-5 and J is TRBJ1-1, with unresolved D. Trimming took off 2 bases at V and 1 base at J, with 8 bases between the two ends. The CDR3 is made up of 14 amino acids. Germline CDR1 is MNHEY and CDR2 is SVGAGI. The CDR3 protein is CASSYRQANTEAFF. The DNA of the CDR3 is TGTGCCAGCAGTTACAGGCAGGCGAACACTGAAGCTTTCTTT.

Only one count was recorded for this clone. The V and J genes are TRBV7-2 and TRBJ1-3; 9 positions match TRBD1. CDR1 and CDR2 from the germline V gene are SGHTA and FQGNSA. V lost 6 bases to trimming and J lost 3 bases; unmatched junction nucleotides: 6. This CDR3 is 15 amino acids long. For the CDR3, the DNA is TGTGCCAGCAGACAACAGGGGGCGGTTGGAAACACCATATATTTT. Translating gives CASRQQGAVGNTIYF.

The CDR3 bases are TGTGCCAGCAGCCCGAACACCGGGGAGCTGTTTTTT. Translating gives CASSPNTGELFF. The chain recombines TRBV11-2 with TRBJ2-2; D is undetermined. With 5 bases removed from V and 0 bases from J, the gap between germline ends came to 1 base. CDR1 is SGHAT, CDR2 FQNNGV, per germline. The CDR3 is 12 amino acids.

The chain is built from TRBV12-3 or TRBV12-4 and TRBJ2-3; the D gene is possibly TRBD2 (5 bases). This CDR3 spans 12 amino acids. Trimming removed 4 bases at V and 10 bases at J, with 12 bases between. CDR3 residues: CASSSDGGAQYF. The CDR3 nucleotides are TGTGCCAGCAGTTCGGACGGAGGCGCGCAGTATTTT.